The entry below describes one T cell receptor beta chain. As yet, its antigen is unknown. CDR3 length: 16 amino acids. CDR1 SGDLS and CDR2 YYNGEE come from the germline V gene. Trimming cost V 2 bases and J 3 bases; bases outside gene matches: 2. This sample stems from a study of OX40 agonist ivuxolimab in advanced cancers. Study details: With ivuxolimab, an agonistic anti-OX40 (CD134) antibody, patients were treated. Prior therapy, whether anti-PD-1, anti-PD-L1 or anti-CTLA-4, was allowed, and about 40% had some.

TCRdb's copy holds only in-frame clones and misses some; the assay was immunoSEQ multiplex PCR. The sample consists of around 60,000 clones, approximately 89% of them appearing once. Study-level results: Some nonresponders additionally presented with little normalized T-cell clonal expansion. More expanded clones were seen, on average, in CD8+ T cells than in CD4+.

The sample was CD4+ or CD8+ T cells sorted from blood, taken in a trial of the OX40 agonist ivuxolimab. The TCR sequence derives from an adult with an advanced solid tumor such as melanoma, head and neck, liver or kidney cancer. The rearrangement joins TRBV9 to TRBJ2-2; 12 bases match TRBD2. In DNA, the CDR3 is TGTGCCAGCAGCGTGACTAGCGGGAGCGACACCGGGGAGCTGTTTTTT. Translating gives CASSVTSGSDTGELFF.